This T cell receptor beta chain is drawn from a study of control samples from healthy donors and cancer patients. Germline CDR1 and CDR2: SGHTA and FQGNSA. Trimming took 5 bases from V and 1 from J, leaving 8 bases between them. The CDR3 length is 13 residues. About this clone: This same CDR3 is encoded by further DNA sequences in the sample.

The repertoire was sequenced with immunoSEQ multiplex PCR; TCRdb's copy has only in-frame clones and lacks some. The sample carries approximately 170,000 clones, roughly 95% recorded once. The source of this sequence is a woman aged 60 to 75 in good health. The sample consisted of blood. The chain employs TRBV7-2 and TRBJ1-1; no reliable D call. This CDR3 is CASSPYRNTEAFF. CDR3 coding DNA: TGTGCCAGCAGCCCATATAGGAACACTGAAGCTTTCTTT. The whole variable domain, filled in from reference TRBV7-2 and TRBJ1-1, reads GAGVSQSPSNKVTEKGKDVELRCDPISGHTALYWYRQSLGQGLEFLIYFQGNSAPDKSGLPSDRFSAERTGGSVSTLTIQRTQQEDSAVYLCASSPYRNTEAFFGQGTRLTVV.